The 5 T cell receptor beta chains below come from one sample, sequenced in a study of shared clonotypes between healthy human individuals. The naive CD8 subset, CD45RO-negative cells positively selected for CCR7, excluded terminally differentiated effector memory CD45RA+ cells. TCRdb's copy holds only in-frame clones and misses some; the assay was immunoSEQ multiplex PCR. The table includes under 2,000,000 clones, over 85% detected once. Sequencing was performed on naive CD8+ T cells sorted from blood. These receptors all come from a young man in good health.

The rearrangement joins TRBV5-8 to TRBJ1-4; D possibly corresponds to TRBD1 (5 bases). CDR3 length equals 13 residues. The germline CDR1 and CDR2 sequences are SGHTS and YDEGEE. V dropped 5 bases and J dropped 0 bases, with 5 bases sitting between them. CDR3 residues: CASRTATNEKLFF. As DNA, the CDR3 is TGTGCCAGCAGGACAGCAACTAATGAAAAACTGTTTTTT. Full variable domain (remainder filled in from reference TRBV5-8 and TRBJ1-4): EAGVTQSPTHLIKTRGQQATLRCSPISGHTSVYWYQQALGLGLQFLLWYDEGEERNRGNFPPRFSGRQFPNYSSELNVNALELEDSALYLCASRTATNEKLFFGSGTQLSVL.

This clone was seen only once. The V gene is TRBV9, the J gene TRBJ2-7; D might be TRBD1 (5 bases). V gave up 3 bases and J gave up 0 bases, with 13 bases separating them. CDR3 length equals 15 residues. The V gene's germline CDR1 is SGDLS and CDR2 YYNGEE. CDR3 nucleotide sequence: TGTGCCAGCAGCGACTCCAGGGAAGGCTCCTACGAGCAGTACTTC. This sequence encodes CASSDSREGSYEQYF.

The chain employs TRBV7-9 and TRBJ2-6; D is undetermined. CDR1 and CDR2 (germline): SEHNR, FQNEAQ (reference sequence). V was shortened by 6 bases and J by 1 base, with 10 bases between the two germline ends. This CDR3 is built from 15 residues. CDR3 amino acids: CASSSITSGANVLTF. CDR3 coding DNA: TGTGCCAGCAGTTCCATTACTTCTGGGGCCAACGTCCTGACTTTC.

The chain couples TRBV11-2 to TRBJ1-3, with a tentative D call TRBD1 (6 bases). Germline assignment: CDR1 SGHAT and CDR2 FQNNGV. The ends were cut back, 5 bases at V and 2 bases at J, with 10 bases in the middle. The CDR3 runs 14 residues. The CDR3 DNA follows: TGTGCCAGCAGCGCAACAGGGACTGGAAACACCATATATTTT. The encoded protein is CASSATGTGNTIYF.

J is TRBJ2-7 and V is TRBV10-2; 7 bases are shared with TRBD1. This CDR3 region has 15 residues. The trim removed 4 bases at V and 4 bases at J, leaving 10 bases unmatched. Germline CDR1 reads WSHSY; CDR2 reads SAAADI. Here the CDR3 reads CASSGDPGGTYEQYF. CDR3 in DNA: TGCGCCAGCAGTGGAGATCCAGGGGGAACTTACGAGCAGTACTTC.